This record concerns one T cell receptor (beta chain) sequence. Antigen unknown. This specimen comes from a study of cytomegalovirus exposure and HLA in healthy donors. Study results and limitations: Later analysis showed most CMV-associated TCR beta chains appearing HLA-restricted. In a later analysis, HLA-associated TCR beta chains were more clonally expanded than equally common others. Common viral pathogens seemed to be connected with several of the most significant clusters, according to a later analysis. A later analysis found TCR association rates differed by HLA locus, highest for DRB1 and lowest for HLA-C.

CDR1 and CDR2 (germline): MNHEY, SMNVEV (reference sequence). Unmatched junction bases numbered 17, after V lost 8 bases and J lost 7 bases. CDR3 size: 15 residues. PCR involved 60 Vbeta and 13 Jbeta primers. The protocol was immunoSEQ multiplex PCR, while the TCRdb copy is restricted to in-frame clones and leaves out a portion. The sample has 35,000 to 45,000 clones, about 70% seen once. The rearrangement joins TRBV27 to TRBJ2-7; 7 nucleotides line up with TRBD1. The sequencing input was PBMCs. The sequence was collected from a man younger than 40 in good health and CMV-seronegative. The DNA of the CDR3 is TGTGCCAGCGGACAACCGACAGGGTCCGGTTGGGAGCAGTACTTC. It yields the protein CASGQPTGSGWEQYF.